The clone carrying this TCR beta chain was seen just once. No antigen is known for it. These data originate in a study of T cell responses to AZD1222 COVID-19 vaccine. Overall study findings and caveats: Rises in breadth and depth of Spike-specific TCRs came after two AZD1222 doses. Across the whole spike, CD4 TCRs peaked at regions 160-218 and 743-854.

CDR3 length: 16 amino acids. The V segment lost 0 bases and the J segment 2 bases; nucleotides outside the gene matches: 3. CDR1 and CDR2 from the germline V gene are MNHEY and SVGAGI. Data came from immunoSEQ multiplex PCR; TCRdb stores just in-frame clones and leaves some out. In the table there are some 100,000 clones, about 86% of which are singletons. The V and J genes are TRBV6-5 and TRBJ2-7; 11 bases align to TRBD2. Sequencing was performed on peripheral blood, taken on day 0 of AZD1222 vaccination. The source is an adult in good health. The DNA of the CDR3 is TGTGCCAGCAGTTACTCGGGGACTAGCGGTCCCTACGAGCAGTACTTC. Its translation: CASSYSGTSGPYEQYF.